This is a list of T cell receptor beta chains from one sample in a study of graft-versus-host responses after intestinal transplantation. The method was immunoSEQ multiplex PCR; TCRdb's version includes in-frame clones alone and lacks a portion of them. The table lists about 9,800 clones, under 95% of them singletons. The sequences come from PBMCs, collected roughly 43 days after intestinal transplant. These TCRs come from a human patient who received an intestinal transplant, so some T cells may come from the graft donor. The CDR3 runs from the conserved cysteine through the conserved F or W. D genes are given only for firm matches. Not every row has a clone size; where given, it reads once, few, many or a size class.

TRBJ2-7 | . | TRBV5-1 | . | CASSLVRSSYEQYF | TGCGCCAGCAGCTTGGTAAGGTCCTCCTACGAGCAGTACTTC
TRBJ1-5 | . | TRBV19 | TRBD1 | CASSSPGTVDQPQHF | TGTGCCAGTAGTAGCCCTGGGACAGTCGATCAGCCCCAGCATTTT
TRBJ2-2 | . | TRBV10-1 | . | CASSDVENTGELFF | TGCGCCAGCAGTGATGTGGAGAACACCGGGGAGCTGTTTTTT
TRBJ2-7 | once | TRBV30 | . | CAWRAGSYEQYF | TGTGCCTGGAGGGCGGGTTCTTACGAGCAGTACTTC
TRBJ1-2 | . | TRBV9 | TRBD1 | CASSVDGDSIYGYTF | TGTGCCAGCAGCGTAGATGGGGACAGTATCTATGGCTACACCTTC
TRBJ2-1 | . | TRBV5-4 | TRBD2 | CASSFPSGTYNEQFF | TGTGCCAGCAGCTTCCCCAGCGGGACCTACAATGAGCAGTTCTTC
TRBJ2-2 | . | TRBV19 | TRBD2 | CASSIDARGGRRELFF | TGTGCCAGTAGTATAGATGCTAGGGGAGGGCGCCGAGAGCTGTTTTTT
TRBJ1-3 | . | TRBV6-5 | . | CASSSFQRSSGNTIYF | TGTGCCAGCAGTTCCTTTCAAAGGAGCTCTGGAAACACCATATATTTT
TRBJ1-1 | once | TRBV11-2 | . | CASSLEVRTEAFF | TGTGCCAGCAGCTTAGAAGTACGAACTGAAGCTTTCTTT
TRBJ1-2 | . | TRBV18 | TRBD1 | CASSLYTGVGPMGYTF | TGTGCCAGCTCACTCTATACAGGGGTGGGGCCTATGGGCTACACCTTC
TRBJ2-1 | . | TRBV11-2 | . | CASTPARVGGNEQFF | TGTGCCAGCACCCCCGCCAGGGTCGGGGGCAATGAGCAGTTCTTC
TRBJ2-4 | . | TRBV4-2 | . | CASSQVNLFVVQYF | TGTGCCAGCAGCCAAGTTAACCTGTTTGTTGTTCAGTACTTC
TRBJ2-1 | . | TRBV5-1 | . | CASTPQRSLSIHEQFF | TGCGCCAGCACCCCCCAGCGGAGCCTCTCGATCCATGAGCAGTTCTTC
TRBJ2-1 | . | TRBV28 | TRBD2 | CASSLLAGGPLTEQFF | TGTGCCAGCAGTTTACTAGCGGGAGGGCCATTAACTGAGCAGTTCTTC
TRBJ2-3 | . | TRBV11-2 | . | CASSLVYPDTQYF | TGTGCCAGCAGCTTAGTTTATCCAGATACGCAGTATTTT
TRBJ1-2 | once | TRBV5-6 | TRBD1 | CASSFTGVRGYTF | TGTGCCAGCAGCTTCACAGGGGTGCGGGGCTACACCTTC
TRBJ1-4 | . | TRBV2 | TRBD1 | CASSPGQGGRKLFF | TGTGCCAGCAGTCCGGGACAGGGAGGGAGAAAACTGTTTTTT
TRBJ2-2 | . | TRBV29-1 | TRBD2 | CSVGRTSGTNTGELFF | TGCAGCGTGGGAAGGACTAGCGGGACCAACACCGGGGAGCTGTTTTTT
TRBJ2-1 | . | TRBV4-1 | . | CASSQGDVRSYNEQFF | TGCGCCAGCAGCCAAGGCGACGTCCGCTCCTACAATGAGCAGTTCTTC
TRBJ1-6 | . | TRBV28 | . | CASSLDQGIYNSPLHF | TGTGCCAGCAGTTTAGATCAGGGGATCTATAATTCACCCCTCCACTTT
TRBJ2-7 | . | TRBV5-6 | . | CASSFGWAYYEQYF | TGTGCCAGCAGCTTTGGGTGGGCTTACTACGAGCAGTACTTC
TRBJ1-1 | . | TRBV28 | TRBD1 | CASRRDRGKKIEAFF | TGTGCCAGCAGACGAGACAGGGGGAAAAAAATTGAAGCTTTCTTT
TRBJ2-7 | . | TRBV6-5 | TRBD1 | CASRKRDRAYGQYF | TGTGCCAGCAGAAAGAGGGACAGGGCTTACGGGCAGTACTTC
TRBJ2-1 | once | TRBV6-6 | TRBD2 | CASSYSGGTAGEQFF | TGTGCCAGCAGTTACTCGGGGGGGACGGCGGGCGAGCAGTTCTTC
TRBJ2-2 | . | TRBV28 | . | CASSYSLGRLGGNTGELFF | TGTGCCAGCAGTTATTCTTTAGGTAGACTAGGAGGGAACACCGGGGAGCTGTTTTTT
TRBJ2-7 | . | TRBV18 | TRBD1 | CASSTGQEKAYEQYF | TGTGCCAGCTCAACCGGACAGGAGAAAGCCTACGAGCAGTACTTC
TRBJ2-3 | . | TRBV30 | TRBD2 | CAWALAGLTDTQYF | TGTGCCTGGGCCCTAGCGGGATTGACAGATACGCAGTATTTT
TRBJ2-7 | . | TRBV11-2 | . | CASSSLNDIDYEQYF | TGTGCCAGCAGCTCCCTCAACGACATAGACTACGAGCAGTACTTC
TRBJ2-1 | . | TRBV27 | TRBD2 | CASSIGTSGVLEQFF | TGTGCCAGCAGCATAGGGACTAGCGGGGTTTTAGAGCAGTTCTTC
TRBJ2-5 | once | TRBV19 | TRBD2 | CASSGLAGGSETQYF | TGTGCCAGTAGCGGACTAGCGGGGGGTTCGGAGACCCAGTACTTC
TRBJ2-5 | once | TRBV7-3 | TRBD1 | CASSLTGQGAGETQYF | TGTGCCAGCAGCTTAACGGGACAGGGGGCTGGAGAGACCCAGTACTTC
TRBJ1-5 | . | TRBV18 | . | CASSPRDSNQPQHF | TGTGCCAGCTCACCCCGGGACAGCAATCAGCCCCAGCATTTT
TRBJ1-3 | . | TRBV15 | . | CATSRTTDSGNTIYF | TGTGCCACCAGCAGGACGACGGACTCTGGAAACACCATATATTTT
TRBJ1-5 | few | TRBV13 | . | CASSLGGYSNQPQHF | TGTGCCAGCAGCTTAGGGGGGTATAGCAATCAGCCCCAGCATTTT
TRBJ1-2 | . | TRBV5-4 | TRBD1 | CASSFETTGGSGYTF | TGTGCCAGCAGCTTTGAGACAACAGGGGGGAGTGGCTACACCTTC
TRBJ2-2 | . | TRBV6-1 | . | CASTGTTGELFF | TGTGCCAGTACCGGGACGACCGGGGAGCTGTTTTTT
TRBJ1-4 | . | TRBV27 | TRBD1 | CASGPQGGFEKLFF | TGTGCCAGCGGCCCTCAGGGGGGATTTGAAAAACTGTTTTTT
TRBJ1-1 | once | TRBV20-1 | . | CSARQNTEAFF | TGCAGTGCTAGACAGAACACTGAAGCTTTCTTT
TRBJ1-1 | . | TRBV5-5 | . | CASSGTGTQRRTEAFF | TGTGCCAGCAGCGGAACCGGGACGCAAAGAAGGACTGAAGCTTTCTTT
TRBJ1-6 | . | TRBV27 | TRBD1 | CASSLVKDRRDSPLHF | TGTGCCAGCAGCCTTGTAAAGGACAGGCGAGATTCACCCCTCCACTTT
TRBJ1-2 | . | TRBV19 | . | CASSRGNNYGYTF | TGTGCCAGTAGTAGGGGGAATAACTATGGCTACACCTTC
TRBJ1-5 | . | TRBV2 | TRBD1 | CASRPDRGLSNQPQHF | TGTGCCAGCAGACCGGACAGGGGATTGAGCAATCAGCCCCAGCATTTT
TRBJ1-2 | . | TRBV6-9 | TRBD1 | CASSLGTGSNYGYTF | TGTGCCAGCAGTTTGGGGACAGGGTCTAACTATGGCTACACCTTC
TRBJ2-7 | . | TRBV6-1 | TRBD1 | CASSPGTGSSDEQYF | TGTGCCAGCAGTCCCGGGACAGGGAGTTCCGACGAGCAGTACTTC
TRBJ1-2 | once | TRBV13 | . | CASSTTRQTLYGYTF | TGTGCCAGCAGCACAACACGGCAGACCCTCTATGGCTACACCTTC
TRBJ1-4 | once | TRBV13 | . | CASSLNRVGKLFF | TGTGCCAGCAGCTTAAACAGGGTAGGAAAACTGTTTTTT
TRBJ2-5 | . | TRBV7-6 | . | CASSFMGTQYF | TGTGCCAGCAGCTTTATGGGGACCCAGTACTTC
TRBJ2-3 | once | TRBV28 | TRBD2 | CASTPGLVGGSAQYF | TGTGCCAGCACCCCGGGACTAGTCGGAGGTAGCGCGCAGTATTTT
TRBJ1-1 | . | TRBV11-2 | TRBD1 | CASSLSTRGHTEAFF | TGTGCCAGCAGCTTGTCTACTAGGGGGCACACTGAAGCTTTCTTT
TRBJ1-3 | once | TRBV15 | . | CATSRGSGVGNTIYF | TGTGCCACCAGCAGAGGTTCCGGGGTCGGAAACACCATATATTTT
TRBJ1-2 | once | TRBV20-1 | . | CSATDGYGYTF | TGCAGTGCTACCGATGGCTATGGCTACACCTTC
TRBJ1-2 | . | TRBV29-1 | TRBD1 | CSVEGEGALIYGYTF | TGCAGCGTTGAAGGAGAGGGGGCGCTTATCTATGGCTACACCTTC
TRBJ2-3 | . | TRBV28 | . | CASSLLVRGDTQYF | TGTGCCAGCAGTTTATTAGTTAGGGGAGATACGCAGTATTTT